Reported below is one T cell receptor beta chain. The assay was immunoSEQ multiplex PCR, and TCRdb's table has in-frame clones only and misses some. The data show nearly 350,000 clones, more than 75% seen once. Each recovered donor of Cohort 3 presented with two negative PCRs, clearance, or symptom resolution. The record originates from a study of blood T cell repertoires in COVID-19. For the study at large: Acute and convalescent COVID-19 specimens originated in the United States, Italy and Spain. PBMCs, B-cell-depleted T cells, or T cells were the source of the cDNA or gDNA that made up the material.

Germline V gene data show CDR1 as LNHDA and CDR2 as SQIVND (reference sequence). Germline trimming cut 3 bases from V and 7 bases from J; bases unmatched to any gene: 8. This CDR3 has 15 residues. The receptor was derived from a woman between 25 and 40 years old who had recovered from COVID-19. This chain links TRBV19 with TRBJ2-7, with TRBD1 identical over 11 bases. Sequenced: PBMCs or T cells enriched from blood (not recorded which). CDR3 DNA: TGTGCCAGTAGTATTGGTGGACAGGGGGCGGGGGAGCAGTACTTC. This sequence encodes CASSIGGQGAGEQYF.